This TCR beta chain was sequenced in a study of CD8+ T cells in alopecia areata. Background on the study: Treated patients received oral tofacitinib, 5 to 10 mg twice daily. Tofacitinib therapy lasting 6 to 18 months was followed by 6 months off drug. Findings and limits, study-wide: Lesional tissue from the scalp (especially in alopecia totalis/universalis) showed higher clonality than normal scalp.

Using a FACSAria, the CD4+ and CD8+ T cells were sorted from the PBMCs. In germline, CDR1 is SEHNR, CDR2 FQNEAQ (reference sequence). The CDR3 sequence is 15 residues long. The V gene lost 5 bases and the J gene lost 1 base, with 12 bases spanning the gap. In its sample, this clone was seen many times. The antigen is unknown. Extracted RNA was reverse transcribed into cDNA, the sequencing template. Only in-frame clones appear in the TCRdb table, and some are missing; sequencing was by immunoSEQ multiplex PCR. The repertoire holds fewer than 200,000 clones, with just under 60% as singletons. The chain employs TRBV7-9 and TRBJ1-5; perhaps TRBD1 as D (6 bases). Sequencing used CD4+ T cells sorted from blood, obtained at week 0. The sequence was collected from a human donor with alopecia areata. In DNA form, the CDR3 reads TGTGCCAGCAGCCCCGGACAGACGAGCAATCAGCCCCAGCATTTT. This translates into CASSPGQTSNQPQHF.